Shown below are 27 T cell receptor beta chains from a single sample sequenced in a study of blood T cells in healthy people across ages. A second PCR, run for about 6 to 11 cycles, used a sample-barcoded 5' primer plus a J-beta primer mix. TCRdb analysed the 5' RACE reads with MiXCR anew, one entry per CDR3 protein. This sample has fewer than 950,000 distinct CDR3 sequences, with 35% to 40% found just once. Sequencing used blood. The receptor set was obtained from a man aged 18 to 30 in good health.

This clonotype appeared many times. The CDR3 DNA follows: TGTGCCAGCACTCCCGGGACCAGCAGGGAAAAACTGTTTTTT. Translation: CASTPGTSREKLFF. This chain connects TRBV12-3 or TRBV12-4 to TRBJ1-4; the D gene is possibly TRBD1 (5 bases). Trimming cost V 7 bases and J 8 bases, with 17 bases left between them. This CDR3 contains 14 residues.

This clonotype has ten or more counts. The J gene is TRBJ2-5, the V gene TRBV29-1; D is unclear. Judging by the DNA end, TRBJ2-7 fits better; the J call may be wrong. CDR3 length: 12 residues. Germline CDR1 is SQVTM and CDR2 is ANQGSEA. The CDR3 DNA reads as TGCAGCGTTGAGACACCGCTTGCCGAGCAGTACTTC. Its translation is CSVETPLAEQYF.

In nucleotides, the CDR3 is TGTGCCAGCAGCTCCACAGGGCGCAATCAGCCCCAGCATTTT. Translating gives CASSSTGRNQPQHF. This chain joins TRBV7-2 and TRBJ1-5; possibly TRBD1 for D (6 bases). The V gene's germline CDR1 is SGHTA and CDR2 FQGNSA. The CDR3 extends over 14 amino acids. V was trimmed by 4 bases and J by 2 bases, leaving 9 bases between them.

The gene calls are TRBV7-2 and TRBJ2-7, with TRBD2 as a possible D gene (6 bases). The CDR3 sequence is 15 residues long. CDR1 SGHTA and CDR2 FQGNSA come from the germline V gene. Trimming left V 8 bases short and J 4 bases short, with 21 bases between. This CDR3 is CASQPGAPSAYEQYF. DNA of the CDR3: TGTGCCAGCCAGCCGGGAGCCCCTTCTGCGTACGAGCAGTACTTC.

This chain uses TRBV6-5 with TRBJ2-6; possibly TRBD1 for D (6 bases). The CDR3 length is 14 residues. Germline CDR1 MNHEY, CDR2 SVGAGI. V was pared by 6 bases and J by 2 bases, with 8 bases between. CDR3 coding DNA: TGTGCCAGCAGATCAGGGGCTGGGGCCAACGTCCTGACTTTC. Translating gives CASRSGAGANVLTF.

V and J are TRBV15 and TRBJ1-3; D remains ambiguous. Germline V lookup: CDR1 LNHNV, CDR2 YYDKDF (reference sequence). V was trimmed by 0 bases and J by 0 bases, leaving 9 bases between them. The CDR3 runs 16 residues. The CDR3 nucleotides read TGTGCCACCAGCAGAGATATGGGAAGCTCTGGAAACACCATATATTTT. The encoded protein is CATSRDMGSSGNTIYF.

This clonotype was counted between two and nine times. The V and J genes are TRBV20-1 and TRBJ1-4, with D unresolved. The CDR3 runs to 14 residues. Germline V lookup: CDR1 DFQATT, CDR2 SNEGSKA (reference sequence). With 4 bases removed from V and 8 bases from J, the gap between germline ends came to 17 bases. CDR3 DNA: TGCAGTGCTAAAAGGGCGGGATTGAGGGAAAAACTGTTTTTT. The encoded protein is CSAKRAGLREKLFF.

This clonotype was counted between two and nine times. The V gene is TRBV20-1, the J gene TRBJ1-2, with 8 bases fitting TRBD1. Germline values: CDR1 DFQATT, CDR2 SNEGSKA (reference sequence). This CDR3 is 14 amino acids long. Trimming cost V 6 bases and J 6 bases; bases outside gene matches: 12. This CDR3 reads CSAARTGRFDGYTF. As DNA, the CDR3 is TGCAGTGCCGCTAGGACAGGGCGATTCGATGGCTACACCTTC.

The chain links TRBV5-4 to TRBJ1-1; D is possibly TRBD1 (6 bases). V was shortened by 6 bases and J by 1 base, with 13 bases between the two germline ends. The CDR3 has 14 amino acids. CDR1 is SGHNT, CDR2 YYREEE, per germline (reference sequence). In nucleotides, the CDR3 is TGTGCCAGCACCCGGGACACAGCGAACACTGAAGCTTTCTTT. Translating gives CASTRDTANTEAFF. Full variable domain (remainder filled in from reference TRBV5-4 and TRBJ1-1): ETGVTQSPTHLIKTRGQQVTLRCSSQSGHNTVSWYQQALGQGPQFIFQYYREEENGRGNFPPRFSGLQFPNYSSELNVNALELDDSALYLCASTRDTANTEAFFGQGTRLTVV.

The gene calls are TRBV4-1 and TRBJ1-2; no definite D call. Germline V lookup: CDR1 MGHRA, CDR2 YSYEKL. Trimming removed 5 bases from V and 4 bases from J, with 17 bases in between. The CDR3 sequence is 15 residues long. CDR3 bases: TGCGCCAGCAGCACTGACACCGGGCCGATCTATGGCTACACCTTC. This encodes CASSTDTGPIYGYTF.

This clonotype was picked up a small number of times. The gene calls are TRBV15 and TRBJ1-2, with D hard to call. From germline, CDR1 is LNHNV and CDR2 YYDKDF (reference sequence). V was clipped by 2 bases and J by 1 base, with 8 bases between them. The CDR3 loop spans 14 amino acids. CDR3 protein: CATSRNKFNYGYTF. The DNA of the CDR3 is TGTGCCACCAGCAGAAACAAATTTAACTATGGCTACACCTTC.

The rearrangement joins TRBV4-1 to TRBJ2-5; D is perhaps TRBD1 or TRBD2 (6 bases each). Looked up from germline, CDR1 is MGHRA and CDR2 is YSYEKL. The CDR3 is 15 residues long. With 4 bases removed from V and 11 bases from J, the gap between germline ends came to 23 bases. The CDR3 bases are TGCGCCAGCAGCCCAGGGGACTTTTATTACAATGAGCAGTACTTC. This gives the protein CASSPGDFYYNEQYF.

This clonotype appeared a few times. The chain uses TRBV5-1 and TRBJ2-1; no firm D call. Between the trimmed V and J ends, which lost 5 bases and 6 bases, there was a span of 12 bases. The CDR3 extends over 13 amino acids. Germline CDR1 SGHRS, CDR2 YFSETQ. CDR3 DNA sequence: TGCGCCAGCAGTCGTGCTCCTGTCAATGAGCAGTTCTTC. Translated, it gives CASSRAPVNEQFF.

Regarding this clonotype: Sequence at one end of the junction differs from germline and may be a read error. V usage is TRBV7-2 and J usage is TRBJ2-5, with D possibly TRBD2 on 5 matching bases. The CDR3 loop spans 15 amino acids. The germline V gene encodes CDR1 SGHTA and CDR2 FQGNSA. The CDR3 region is CASSSGLAEGETQYF. Here the CDR3 DNA reads TGTGCCAGTAGCTCGGGCCTAGCCGAGGGAGAGACCCAGTACTTC.

On this clonotype itself: One junction end disagrees with the germline gene, perhaps due to a read error. This rearrangement joins TRBV7-6 to TRBJ1-4; D gene uncertain. This CDR3 is built from 11 residues. Germline V gives CDR1 SGHVS, CDR2 FNYEAQ. The CDR3 DNA is TGTGCCGGCAGCCATCAGCAAAAACTGTTTTTT. This codes for CAGSHQQKLFF.

This clonotype was counted once. The chain uses TRBV20-1 and TRBJ1-2; no definite D call. Germline CDR1 reads DFQATT; CDR2 reads SNEGSKA (reference sequence). V lost 2 bases and J lost 12, with 16 bases in between. The length of the CDR3 is 12 residues. CDR3 sequence: CSARSTDGRNTF. DNA for the CDR3: TGCAGTGCTAGAAGTACGGACGGGAGAAACACCTTC.

The J gene is TRBJ2-7, the V gene TRBV12-3 or TRBV12-4; no reliable D call. The CDR3 is 12 residues long. V dropped 3 bases and J dropped 4 bases, with 7 bases sitting between them. In DNA, the CDR3 is TGTGCCAGCAGTTTTCTGGGTTACGAGCAGTACTTC. Its protein product is CASSFLGYEQYF.

In the case of this clonotype: This could be a read error, since a much larger clone is one nucleotide away. This chain uses TRBV15 with TRBJ2-3; no clear D. This CDR3 region has 13 residues. Germline CDR1 and CDR2: LNHNV and YYDKDF (reference sequence). Written as DNA, the CDR3 is TGTACCACCAGCAGAGGCATCAAGGATACGCAGTATTTT. This codes for CTTSRGIKDTQYF.

This clonotype has just one count. The CDR3 nucleotides read TGTGCCAGCGCCTTCTCTCCGGGACCTTTTCCCTCGGGCACTGAAGCTTTCTTT. Translating gives CASAFSPGPFPSGTEAFF. The rearrangement uses TRBV2 and TRBJ1-1, with D possibly being TRBD1 (5 bases). Germline loops: CDR1 SNHLY, CDR2 FYNNEI. V was trimmed by 8 bases and J by 4 bases, leaving 29 bases between them. The CDR3 length is 18 residues.

The rearrangement joins TRBV6-2 or TRBV6-3 to TRBJ1-1, with D hard to call. This CDR3 spans 13 amino acids. The V gene lost 7 bases and the J gene lost 2 bases, with 11 bases spanning the gap. CDR1 and CDR2 from the germline V gene are MNHEY and SVGEGT. CDR3 amino acids: CASTLGPNTEAFF. CDR3 in DNA: TGTGCCAGCACCCTTGGACCTAACACTGAAGCTTTCTTT.

Regarding this clonotype: This sequence may be a read error, since a much larger clone differs from it by one base. This chain joins TRBV9 and TRBJ2-5; 10 nucleotides align to TRBD1. Germline V gene lookup returns CDR1 SGDLS and CDR2 YYNGEE. V gave up 6 bases and J gave up 11 bases; unmatched junction bases: 13. The length of the CDR3 is 14 residues. This CDR3 reads CASKPGQGSNEQYF. In nucleotides, the CDR3 is TGTGCCAGCAAACCGGGACAGGGGAGTAATGAGCAGTACTTC. Full variable domain (remainder filled in from reference TRBV9 and TRBJ2-5): DSGVTQTPKHLITATGQRVTLRCSPRSGDLSVYWYQQSLDQGLQFLIQYYNGEERAKGNILERFSAQQFPDLHSELNLSSLELGDSALYFCASKPGQGSNEQYFGPGTRLLVL.

The V gene is TRBV12-3 or TRBV12-4, the J gene TRBJ2-5, with D perhaps assigned TRBD1 or TRBD2 (5 bases each). The V gene lost 4 bases and the J gene lost 12 bases, with 12 bases spanning the gap. This CDR3 contains 11 residues. The CDR3 sequence: CASSSGSPKYF. CDR3 coding DNA: TGTGCCAGCAGTTCAGGGAGCCCGAAGTACTTC.

This clonotype was counted many times. The CDR3 loop reads CSARVTGNYGYTF. DNA for the CDR3: TGCAGTGCTAGAGTTACAGGAAACTATGGCTACACCTTC. V is TRBV20-1 and J is TRBJ1-2; tentatively, D is TRBD1 (5 bases). This CDR3 has 13 residues. Trimming cost V 1 base and J 2 bases, with 8 bases left between them. CDR1 DFQATT and CDR2 SNEGSKA come from the germline V gene (reference sequence).

This clonotype was picked up a small number of times. This chain links TRBV19 with TRBJ2-7, with 8 bases lining up with TRBD1. Germline V gene sequence: CDR1 LNHDA, CDR2 SQIVND (reference sequence). The CDR3 is 16 amino acids. After removal of 6 bases from V and 0 bases from J, the junction contained 10 bases not matched to a gene. In DNA, the CDR3 is TGTGCCAGTAGCGATCCGGGACAGGAGAGCTCCTACGAGCAGTACTTC. Protein product: CASSDPGQESSYEQYF.

The J gene is TRBJ2-3, the V gene TRBV19; D uncertain. Trimming pared 5 bases from V and 6 bases from J, leaving 12 bases between. The CDR3 runs to 13 residues. The V gene's germline CDR1 is LNHDA and CDR2 SQIVND (reference sequence). Here the CDR3 DNA reads TGTGCCAGTAGTGACAAACCCTCTGATACGCAGTATTTT. Translation: CASSDKPSDTQYF. Complete variable domain (other parts from reference TRBV19 and TRBJ2-3): DGGITQSPKYLFRKEGQNVTLSCEQNLNHDAMYWYRQDPGQGLRLIYYSQIVNDFQKGDIAEGYSVSREKKESFPLTVTSAQKNPTAFYLCASSDKPSDTQYFGPGTRLTVL.

The table lists this clonotype with a few counts. This chain connects TRBV5-1 to TRBJ1-1; D gene uncertain. Germline CDR1 SGHRS, CDR2 YFSETQ. The V end was cut by 2 bases, the J end by 11 bases, with 16 bases between. This CDR3 has 13 residues. CDR3 DNA: TGCGCCAGCAGCTTCGGTGACCGGGTGATGGCTTTCTTT. Its protein product is CASSFGDRVMAFF.

The rearrangement joins TRBV11-2 to TRBJ1-1; D ambiguous. The CDR3 extends over 15 amino acids. From germline, CDR1 is SGHAT and CDR2 FQNNGV. Trimming stripped 5 bases from V and 4 bases from J, with 17 bases between. The CDR3 reads CASSPTRGKGTEAFF. DNA for the CDR3: TGTGCCAGCAGCCCGACCCGAGGGAAGGGCACTGAAGCTTTCTTT.